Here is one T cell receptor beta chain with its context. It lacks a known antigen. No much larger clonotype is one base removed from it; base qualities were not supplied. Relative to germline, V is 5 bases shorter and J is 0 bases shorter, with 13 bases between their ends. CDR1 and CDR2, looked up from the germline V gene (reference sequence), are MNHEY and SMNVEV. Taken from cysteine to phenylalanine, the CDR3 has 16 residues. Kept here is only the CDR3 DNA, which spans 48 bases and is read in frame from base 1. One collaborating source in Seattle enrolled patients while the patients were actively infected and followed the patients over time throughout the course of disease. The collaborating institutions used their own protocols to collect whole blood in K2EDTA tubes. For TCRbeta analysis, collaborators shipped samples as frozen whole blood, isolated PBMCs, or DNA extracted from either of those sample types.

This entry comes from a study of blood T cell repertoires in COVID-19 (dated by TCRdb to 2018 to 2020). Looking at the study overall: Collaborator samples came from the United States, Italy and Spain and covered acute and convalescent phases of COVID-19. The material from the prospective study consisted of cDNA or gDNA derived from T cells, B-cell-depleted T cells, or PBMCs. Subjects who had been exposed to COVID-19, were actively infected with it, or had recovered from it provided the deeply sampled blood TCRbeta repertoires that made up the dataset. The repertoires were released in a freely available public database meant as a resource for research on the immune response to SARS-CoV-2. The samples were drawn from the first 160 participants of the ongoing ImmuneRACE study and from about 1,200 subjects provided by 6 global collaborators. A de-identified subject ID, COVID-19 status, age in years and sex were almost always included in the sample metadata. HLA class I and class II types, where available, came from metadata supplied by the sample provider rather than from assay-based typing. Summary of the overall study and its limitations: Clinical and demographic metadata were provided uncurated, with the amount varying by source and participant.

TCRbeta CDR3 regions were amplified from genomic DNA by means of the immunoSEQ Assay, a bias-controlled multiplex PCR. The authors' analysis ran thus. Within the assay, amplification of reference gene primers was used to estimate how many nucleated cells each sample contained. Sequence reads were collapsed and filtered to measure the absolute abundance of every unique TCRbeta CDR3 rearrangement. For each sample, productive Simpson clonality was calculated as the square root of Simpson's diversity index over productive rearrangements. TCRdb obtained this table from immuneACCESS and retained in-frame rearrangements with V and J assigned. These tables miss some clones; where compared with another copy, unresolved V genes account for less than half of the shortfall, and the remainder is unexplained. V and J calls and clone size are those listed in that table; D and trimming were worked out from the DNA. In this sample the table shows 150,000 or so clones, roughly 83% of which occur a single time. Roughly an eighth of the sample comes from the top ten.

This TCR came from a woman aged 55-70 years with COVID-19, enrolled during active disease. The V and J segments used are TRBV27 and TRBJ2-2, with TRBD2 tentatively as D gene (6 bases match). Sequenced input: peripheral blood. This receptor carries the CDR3 CASSRPGEANTGELFF. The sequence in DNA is TGTGCCAGCAGTCGACCGGGAGAAGCGAACACCGGGGAGCTGTTTTTT.